One and the same sample provided the 4 T cell receptor beta chains below, sequenced in a study of blood T cell repertoires in COVID-19. The protocol was immunoSEQ multiplex PCR, while the TCRdb copy is restricted to in-frame clones and leaves out a portion. The sample yields roughly 44,000 clones, over 85% seen once. The sequenced sample was peripheral blood. These receptors all stem from a man older than 75 with acute or convalescent COVID-19.

The chain has TRBV7-2 and TRBJ2-3, with TRBD2 as a possible D gene (5 bases). The ends were cut back, 4 bases at V and 0 bases at J, with 5 bases in the middle. CDR3 length: 13 amino acids. The germline CDR1 and CDR2 sequences are SGHTA and FQGNSA. The CDR3 coding sequence is TGTGCCAGCAGCTGGACTAGCACAGATACGCAGTATTTT. It yields the protein CASSWTSTDTQYF.

The rearrangement uses TRBV24-1 and TRBJ2-2; D uncertain. CDR1 and CDR2 (germline): KGHDR, SFDVKD. V was trimmed by 4 bases and J by 6 bases, leaving 11 bases between them. This CDR3 has 14 residues. DNA for the CDR3: TGTGCCACCAGTGAGTGGCCAGGCGCCGGGGAGCTGTTTTTT. Translation gives CATSEWPGAGELFF.

This clone came up a few times. The chain links TRBV6-1 to TRBJ2-3; a weak D match, TRBD1 (6 bases). The CDR3 sequence is 14 residues long. The V gene lost 1 base and the J gene lost 2 bases, with 7 bases spanning the gap. Germline V gene sequence: CDR1 MNHNS, CDR2 SASEGT. For the CDR3, the DNA is TGTGCCAGCAGTGAAGACAGGGCCACAGATACGCAGTATTTT. This encodes CASSEDRATDTQYF.

V gene TRBV29-1 combines with J gene TRBJ2-5; TRBD2 might be the D (6 bases). The CDR3 runs 13 residues. V was clipped by 2 bases and J by 3 bases, with 10 bases between them. Germline loops: CDR1 SQVTM, CDR2 ANQGSEA. CDR3 DNA: TGCAGCGTTGAAAGGTCGGGGGAAGAGACCCAGTACTTC. Translating gives CSVERSGEETQYF.